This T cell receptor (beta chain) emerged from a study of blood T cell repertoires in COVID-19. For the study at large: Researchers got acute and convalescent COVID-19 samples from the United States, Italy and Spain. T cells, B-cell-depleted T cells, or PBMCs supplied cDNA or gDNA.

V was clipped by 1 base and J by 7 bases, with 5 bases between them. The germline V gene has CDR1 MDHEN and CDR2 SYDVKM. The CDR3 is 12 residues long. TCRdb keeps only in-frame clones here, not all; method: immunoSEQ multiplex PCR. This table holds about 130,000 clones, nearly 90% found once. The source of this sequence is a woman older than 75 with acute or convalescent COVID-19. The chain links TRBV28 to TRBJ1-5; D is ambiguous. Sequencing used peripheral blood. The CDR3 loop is CASSLFPQPQHF. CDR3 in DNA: TGTGCCAGCAGTTTATTCCCGCAGCCCCAGCATTTT.